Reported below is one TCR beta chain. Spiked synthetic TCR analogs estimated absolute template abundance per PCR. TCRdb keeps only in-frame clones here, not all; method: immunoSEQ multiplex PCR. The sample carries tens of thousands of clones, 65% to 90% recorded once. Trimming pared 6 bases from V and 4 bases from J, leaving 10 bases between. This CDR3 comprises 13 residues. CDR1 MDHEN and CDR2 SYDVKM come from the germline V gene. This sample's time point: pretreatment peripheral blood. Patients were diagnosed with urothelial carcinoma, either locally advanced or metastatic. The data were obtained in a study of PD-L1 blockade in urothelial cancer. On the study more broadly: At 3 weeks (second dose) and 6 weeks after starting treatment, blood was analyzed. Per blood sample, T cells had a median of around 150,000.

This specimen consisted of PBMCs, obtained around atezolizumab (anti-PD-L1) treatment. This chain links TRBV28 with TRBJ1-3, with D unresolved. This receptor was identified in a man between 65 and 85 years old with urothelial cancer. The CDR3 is CASSPPTGNTIYF. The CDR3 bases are TGTGCCAGCAGCCCACCGACAGGAAACACCATATATTTT. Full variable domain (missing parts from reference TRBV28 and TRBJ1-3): DVKVTQSSRYLVKRTGEKVFLECVQDMDHENMFWYRQDPGLGLRLIYFSYDVKMKEKGDIPEGYSVSREKKERFSLILESASTNQTSMYLCASSPPTGNTIYFGEGSWLTVV.